Sequencing of this T cell receptor beta chain was carried out in a study of OX40 agonist ivuxolimab in advanced cancers. About the research overall: From 23 to 79 years was the age range, with a mean of around 56 years, and about 83% were male.

TCRdb's table, derived via immunoSEQ multiplex PCR, lists solely in-frame clones and lacks some. The sample yields some 50,000 clones, more than 80% seen once. Study-wide results and limits: Still undetermined is the antigen specificity of the expanded peripheral T cells. Clonal expansion in partial responders at 0.1-3.0 mg/kg ranked among the lowest. In CD8+ T cells, expanded clones were on average more numerous than in CD4+.

Germline CDR1 and CDR2: LNHDA and SQIVND (reference sequence). This CDR3 comprises 13 residues. Trimming left V 3 bases short and J 7 bases short, with 13 bases between. This clone came up once. What it binds is unknown. The TCR sequence derives from an adult with an advanced solid tumor such as melanoma, head and neck, liver or kidney cancer. This chain uses TRBV19 with TRBJ2-7, with D unresolved. The sequences come from CD4+ or CD8+ T cells sorted from blood, collected in a trial of the OX40 agonist ivuxolimab. The CDR3 DNA follows: TGTGCCAGTAGTATGTCAGGTCCGAGGGAGCAGTACTTC. This gives the protein CASSMSGPREQYF.